The 10 T cell receptor beta chains listed next were all sequenced from one sample in a study of regulatory T cells in long-lasting Graves disease. This sample's time point: newly diagnosed GD, antithyroid drugs for less than 3 months. PBMC-derived RNA was used for the TCR library. Construction of the TCR beta libraries employed iRepertoire HTBI primers in conjunction with Arm-PCR of CDR3 regions. TCRdb processed the multiplex PCR reads anew with MiXCR; each CDR3 protein has one entry. The sample lists around 320,000 distinct CDR3 sequences; 16% were seen once. These same records also appear under a second study, on T cells in Graves' hyperthyroidism and ophthalmopathy.

The specimen comprised peripheral blood mononuclear cells (PBMCs), sampled at new diagnosis, from a patient treated with antithyroid drugs. The receptor source for this set is a man between 40 and 49 years old with Graves disease.

In this sample, this clonotype turned up many times. The V call is TRBV4-2, the J call TRBJ1-1; no definite D call. The CDR3 loop spans 13 amino acids. V was shortened by 1 base and J by 7 bases, with 10 bases between the two germline ends. Germline V lookup: CDR1 LGHNA, CDR2 YNFKEQ. The CDR3 sequence: CASSQVAVNEAFF. DNA for the CDR3: TGTGCCAGCAGCCAAGTGGCAGTTAATGAAGCTTTCTTT.

This clonotype came up many times. The chain combines TRBV7-9 with TRBJ2-5; D unclear. Germline V gives CDR1 SEHNR, CDR2 FQNEAQ (reference sequence). Trimming shortened V by 4 bases and J by 4 bases, and 16 bases separated the two germline ends. This CDR3 spans 15 amino acids. The CDR3 loop is CASSSGRDGRETQYF. The CDR3 DNA is TGTGCCAGCAGCTCCGGACGAGATGGGCGAGAGACCCAGTACTTC.

This clonotype was picked up many times. The chain uses TRBV10-2 and TRBJ2-5, with a weak D call TRBD1 (6 bases). This CDR3 has 15 residues. The germline gives CDR1 WSHSY, CDR2 SAAADI. The V end lost 3 bases, the J end lost 3 bases, and 14 bases lay between the germline ends. For the CDR3, the DNA is TGCGCCAGCAGTGACCCCGGGCAGGGGAAAGAGACCCAGTACTTC. As protein: CASSDPGQGKETQYF.

This clonotype showed up many times. V usage is TRBV7-2 and J usage is TRBJ2-2; TRBD2 is a possible D gene (7 bases). Trimming left V 0 bases short and J 6 bases short, with 11 bases between. This CDR3 spans 15 amino acids. Germline V lookup: CDR1 SGHTA, CDR2 FQGNSA. DNA of the CDR3: TGTGCCAGCAGCTTAGCGGGGGGGGCGGCCGGGGAGCTGTTTTTT. It codes for CASSLAGGAAGELFF.

This clonotype rates as medium-sized. The rearrangement joins TRBV28 to TRBJ2-7, with 7 bases that match TRBD1. V was pared by 5 bases and J by 6 bases, with 7 bases of the junction left unmatched. The CDR3 is 13 residues long. Germline lookup yields CDR1 MDHEN and CDR2 SYDVKM. This CDR3 is CASSGQDLGEQYF. As DNA, the CDR3 is TGTGCCAGCAGTGGACAGGATCTTGGCGAGCAGTACTTC.

This clonotype was recorded a few times. V and J are TRBV7-8 and TRBJ1-5; maybe TRBD1 (5 bases). The V and J ends lost 10 bases and 2 bases respectively, with 15 bases between them. This CDR3 is built from 14 residues. Germline assignment: CDR1 SGHVS and CDR2 FQNEAQ. The CDR3 DNA is TGTGCCACCTCCCGGGGGACGGGCAATCAGCCCCAGCATTTT. Its protein product is CATSRGTGNQPQHF.

There are many counts of this clonotype. The CDR3 region is CASSLAVPLDNEQFF. The CDR3 DNA reads as TGTGCCAGCAGCTTAGCCGTGCCCCTAGACAATGAGCAGTTCTTC. The chain links TRBV11-2 to TRBJ2-1, with unresolved D. V was cut by 1 base and J by 5 bases, with 12 bases left in between. The CDR3 is made up of 15 amino acids. Per the germline V gene, CDR1 is SGHAT and CDR2 is FQNNGV.

The sample holds many counts of this clonotype. The chain combines TRBV5-1 with TRBJ1-2; TRBD1 matches at 7 bases. This CDR3 contains 15 residues. CDR1 and CDR2 from the germline V gene are SGHRS and YFSETQ. V was clipped by 4 bases and J by 5 bases; unmatched bases: 11. Written as DNA, the CDR3 is TGCGCCAGCAGCATTTCGGCCGGGACAGCTTATGGCTACACCTTC. This translates into CASSISAGTAYGYTF. Full variable domain (outside the CDR3, taken from reference TRBV5-1 and TRBJ1-2): KAGVTQTPRYLIKTRGQQVTLSCSPISGHRSVSWYQQTPGQGLQFLFEYFSETQRNKGNFPGRFSGRQFSNSRSEMNVSTLELGDSALYLCASSISAGTAYGYTFGSGTRLTVV.

The genes are TRBV29-1 and TRBJ2-2, with 9 positions matching TRBD1. The CDR3 totals 14 residues. Trimming at V came to 4 bases and at J to 7 bases, leaving 7 bases not matched to a gene. Germline values: CDR1 SQVTM, CDR2 ANQGSEA. CDR3 in DNA: TGCAGCGTTGTCCGGGACAGGGTGAACGGGGAGCTGTTTTTT. Translation gives CSVVRDRVNGELFF.

There are a few counts of this clonotype. This rearrangement joins TRBV5-1 to TRBJ2-5; D perhaps matches TRBD1 (7 bases). The CDR3 loop spans 14 amino acids. In germline, CDR1 is SGHRS, CDR2 YFSETQ. Trimming cost V 5 bases and J 2 bases, with 13 bases left between them. CDR3 sequence: CASRAGQLQETQYF. In nucleotides, the CDR3 is TGCGCCAGCAGGGCGGGACAGCTACAAGAGACCCAGTACTTC.